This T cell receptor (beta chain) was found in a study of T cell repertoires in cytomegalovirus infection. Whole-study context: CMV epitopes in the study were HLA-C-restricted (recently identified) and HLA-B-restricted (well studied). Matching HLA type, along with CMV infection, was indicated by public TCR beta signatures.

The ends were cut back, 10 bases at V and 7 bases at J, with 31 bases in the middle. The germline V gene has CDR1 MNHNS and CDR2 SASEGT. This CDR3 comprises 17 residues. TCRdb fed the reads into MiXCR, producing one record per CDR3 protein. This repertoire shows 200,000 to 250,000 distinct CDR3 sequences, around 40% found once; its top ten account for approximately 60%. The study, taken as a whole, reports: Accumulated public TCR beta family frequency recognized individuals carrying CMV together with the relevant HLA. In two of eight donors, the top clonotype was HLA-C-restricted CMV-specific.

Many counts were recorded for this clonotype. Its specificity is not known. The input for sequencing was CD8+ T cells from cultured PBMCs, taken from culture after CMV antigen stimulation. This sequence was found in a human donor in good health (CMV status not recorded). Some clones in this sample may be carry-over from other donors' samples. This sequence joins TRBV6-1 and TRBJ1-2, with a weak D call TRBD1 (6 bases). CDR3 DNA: TGTGCCACCGCCTCCAGCCCAGGGGCGTCGGTCGGGCTTGGCTACACCTTC. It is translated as CATASSPGASVGLGYTF.